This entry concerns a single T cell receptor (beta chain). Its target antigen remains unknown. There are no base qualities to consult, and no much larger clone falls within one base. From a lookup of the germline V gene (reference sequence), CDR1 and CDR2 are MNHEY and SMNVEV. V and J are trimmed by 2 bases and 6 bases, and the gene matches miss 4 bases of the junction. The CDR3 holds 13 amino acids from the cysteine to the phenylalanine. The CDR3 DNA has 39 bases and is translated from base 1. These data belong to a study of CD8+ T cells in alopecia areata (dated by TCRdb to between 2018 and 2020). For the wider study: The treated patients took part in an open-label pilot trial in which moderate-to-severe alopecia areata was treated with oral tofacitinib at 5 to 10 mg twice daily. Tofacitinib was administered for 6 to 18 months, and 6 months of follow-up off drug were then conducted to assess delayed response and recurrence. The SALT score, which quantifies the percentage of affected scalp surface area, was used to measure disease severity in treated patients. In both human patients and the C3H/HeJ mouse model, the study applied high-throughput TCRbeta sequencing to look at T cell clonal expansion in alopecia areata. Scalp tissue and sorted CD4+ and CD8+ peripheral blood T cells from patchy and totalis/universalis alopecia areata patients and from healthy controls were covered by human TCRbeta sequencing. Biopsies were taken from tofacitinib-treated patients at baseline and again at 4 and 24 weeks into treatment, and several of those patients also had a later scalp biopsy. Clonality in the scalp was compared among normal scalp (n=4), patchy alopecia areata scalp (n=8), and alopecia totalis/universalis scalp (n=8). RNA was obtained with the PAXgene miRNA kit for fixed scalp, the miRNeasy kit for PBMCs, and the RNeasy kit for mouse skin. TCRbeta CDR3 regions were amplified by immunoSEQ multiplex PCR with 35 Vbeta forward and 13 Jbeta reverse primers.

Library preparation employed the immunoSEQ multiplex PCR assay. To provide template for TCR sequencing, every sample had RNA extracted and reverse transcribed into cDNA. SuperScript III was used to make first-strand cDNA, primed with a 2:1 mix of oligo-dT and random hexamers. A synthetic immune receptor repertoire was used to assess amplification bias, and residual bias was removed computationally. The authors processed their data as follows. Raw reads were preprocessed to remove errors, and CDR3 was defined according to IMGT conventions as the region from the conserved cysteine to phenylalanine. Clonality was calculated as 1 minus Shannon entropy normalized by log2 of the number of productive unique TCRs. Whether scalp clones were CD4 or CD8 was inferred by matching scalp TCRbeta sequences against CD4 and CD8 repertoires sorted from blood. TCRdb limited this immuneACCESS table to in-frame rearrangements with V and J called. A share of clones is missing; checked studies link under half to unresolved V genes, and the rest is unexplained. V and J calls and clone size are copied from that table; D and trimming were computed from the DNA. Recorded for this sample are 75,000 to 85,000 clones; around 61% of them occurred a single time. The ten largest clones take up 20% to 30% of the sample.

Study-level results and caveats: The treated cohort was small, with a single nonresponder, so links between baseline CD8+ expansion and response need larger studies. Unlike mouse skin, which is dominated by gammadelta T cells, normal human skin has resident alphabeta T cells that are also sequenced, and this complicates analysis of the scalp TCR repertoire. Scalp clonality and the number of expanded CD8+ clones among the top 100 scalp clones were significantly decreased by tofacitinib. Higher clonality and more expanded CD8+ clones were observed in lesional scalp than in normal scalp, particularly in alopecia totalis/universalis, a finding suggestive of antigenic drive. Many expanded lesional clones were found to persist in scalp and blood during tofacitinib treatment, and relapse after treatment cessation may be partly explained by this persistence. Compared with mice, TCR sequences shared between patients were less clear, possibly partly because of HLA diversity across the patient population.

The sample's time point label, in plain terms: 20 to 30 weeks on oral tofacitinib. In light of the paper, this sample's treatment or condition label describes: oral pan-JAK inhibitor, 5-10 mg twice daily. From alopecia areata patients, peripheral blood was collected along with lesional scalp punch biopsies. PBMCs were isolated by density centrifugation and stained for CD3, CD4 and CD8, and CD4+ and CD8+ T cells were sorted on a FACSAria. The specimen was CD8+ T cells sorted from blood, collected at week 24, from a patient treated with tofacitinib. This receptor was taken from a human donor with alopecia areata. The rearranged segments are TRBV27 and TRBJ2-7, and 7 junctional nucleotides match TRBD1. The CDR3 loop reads CASSLAGTVEQYF. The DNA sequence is TGTGCCAGCAGTTTAGCCGGGACAGTCGAGCAGTACTTC.